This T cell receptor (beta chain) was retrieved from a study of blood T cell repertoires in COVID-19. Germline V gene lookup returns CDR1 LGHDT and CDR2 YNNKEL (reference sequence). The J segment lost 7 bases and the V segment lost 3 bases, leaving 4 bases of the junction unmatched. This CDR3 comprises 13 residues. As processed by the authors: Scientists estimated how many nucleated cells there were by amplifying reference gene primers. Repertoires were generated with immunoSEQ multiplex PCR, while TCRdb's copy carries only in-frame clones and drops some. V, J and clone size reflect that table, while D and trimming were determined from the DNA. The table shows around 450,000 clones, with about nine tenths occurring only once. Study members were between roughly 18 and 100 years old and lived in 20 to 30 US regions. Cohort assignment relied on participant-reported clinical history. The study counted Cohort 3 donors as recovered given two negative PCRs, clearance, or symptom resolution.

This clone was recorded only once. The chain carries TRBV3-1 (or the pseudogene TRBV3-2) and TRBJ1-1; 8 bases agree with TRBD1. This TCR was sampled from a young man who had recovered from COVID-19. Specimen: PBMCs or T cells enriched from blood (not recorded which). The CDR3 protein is CASSQTGTGEAFF. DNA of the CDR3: TGTGCCAGCAGCCAGACCGGGACAGGTGAAGCTTTCTTT.